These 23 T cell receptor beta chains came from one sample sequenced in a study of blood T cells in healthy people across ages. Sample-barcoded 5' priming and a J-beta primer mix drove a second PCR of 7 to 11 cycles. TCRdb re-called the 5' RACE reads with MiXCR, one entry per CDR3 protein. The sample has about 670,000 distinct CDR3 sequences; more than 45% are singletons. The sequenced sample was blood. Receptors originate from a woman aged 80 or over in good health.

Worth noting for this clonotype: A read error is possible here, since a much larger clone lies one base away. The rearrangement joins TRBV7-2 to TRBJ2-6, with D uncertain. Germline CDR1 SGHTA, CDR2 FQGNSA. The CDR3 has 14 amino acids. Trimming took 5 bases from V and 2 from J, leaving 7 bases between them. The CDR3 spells CASSIKAGANVLTF. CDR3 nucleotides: TGTGCCAGCAGCATTAAAGCTGGGGCCAACGTCCTGACTTTC.

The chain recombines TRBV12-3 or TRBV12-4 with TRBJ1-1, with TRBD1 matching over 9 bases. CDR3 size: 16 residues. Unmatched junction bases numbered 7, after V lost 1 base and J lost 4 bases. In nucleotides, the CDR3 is TGTGCCAGCAGTTTAGGCCTAGGACAGGGGACCACTGAAGCTTTCTTT. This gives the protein CASSLGLGQGTTEAFF.

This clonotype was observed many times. CDR3 sequence: CASSPPGRTDTQYF. Here the CDR3 DNA reads TGTGCCAGCTCACCGCCCGGTCGCACAGATACGCAGTATTTT. The genes are TRBV18 and TRBJ2-3; D not certain. Trimming shortened V by 3 bases and J by 1 base, and 8 bases separated the two germline ends. Germline CDR1 is KGHSH and CDR2 is LQKENI. The CDR3 has 14 residues.

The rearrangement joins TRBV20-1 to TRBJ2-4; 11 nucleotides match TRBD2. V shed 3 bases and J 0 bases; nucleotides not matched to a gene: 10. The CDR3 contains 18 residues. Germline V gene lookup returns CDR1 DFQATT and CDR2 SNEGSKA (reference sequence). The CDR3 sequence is CSASLAGGGTLAKNIQYF. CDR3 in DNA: TGCAGTGCTAGCCTAGCGGGGGGCGGAACGCTAGCCAAAAACATTCAGTACTTC.

This chain's CDR3 is CSARAPGGGAGTEAFF. In DNA form, the CDR3 reads TGCAGTGCTAGAGCCCCAGGCGGGGGGGCCGGTACTGAAGCTTTCTTT. The chain has TRBV20-1 and TRBJ1-1, with D possibly being TRBD1 (6 bases). This CDR3 contains 16 residues. Per germline, CDR1 DFQATT and CDR2 SNEGSKA (reference sequence). Trimming shortened V by 1 base and J by 5 bases, and 20 bases separated the two germline ends.

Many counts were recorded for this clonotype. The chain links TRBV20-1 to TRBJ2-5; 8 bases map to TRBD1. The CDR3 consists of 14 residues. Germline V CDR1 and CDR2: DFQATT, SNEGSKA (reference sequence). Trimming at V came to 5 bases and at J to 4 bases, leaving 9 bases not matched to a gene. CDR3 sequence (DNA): TGCAGTGCTCCCTACGGACAGGGACGAGAGACCCAGTACTTC. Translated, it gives CSAPYGQGRETQYF.

The DNA for the CDR3 is TGCGCCAGCAGCCAGGCCCCGGGACAGGCCAACAACGTCCTGACTTTC. Protein product: CASSQAPGQANNVLTF. The J gene is TRBJ2-6, the V gene TRBV4-1, with 8 nucleotides matching TRBD1. The CDR3 spans 16 residues. V lost 3 bases and J lost 9; bases outside the gene matches: 10. CDR1 and CDR2 from the germline V gene are MGHRA and YSYEKL.

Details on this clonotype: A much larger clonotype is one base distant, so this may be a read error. In DNA, the CDR3 is TGTGCCAGCAAACGACAGGGGAGCACAGATACGCGGTATTTT. Protein: CASKRQGSTDTRYF. The chain has TRBV27 and TRBJ2-3; TRBD1 matches 8 bases. Germline CDR1 reads MNHEY; CDR2 reads SMNVEV (reference sequence). The CDR3 totals 14 residues.

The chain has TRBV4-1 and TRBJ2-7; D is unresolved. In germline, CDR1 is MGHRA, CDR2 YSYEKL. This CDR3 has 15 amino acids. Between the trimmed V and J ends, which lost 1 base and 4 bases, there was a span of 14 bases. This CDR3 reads CASSQGSGVGYEQYF. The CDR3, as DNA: TGCGCCAGCAGCCAAGGGTCAGGAGTAGGGTACGAGCAGTACTTC.

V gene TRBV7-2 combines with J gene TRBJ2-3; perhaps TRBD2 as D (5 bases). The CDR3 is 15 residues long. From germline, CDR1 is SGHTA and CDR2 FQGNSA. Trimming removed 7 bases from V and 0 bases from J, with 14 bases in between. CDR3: CASNPDYFSTDTQYF. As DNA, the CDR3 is TGTGCCAGCAACCCCGACTATTTTAGCACAGATACGCAGTATTTT.

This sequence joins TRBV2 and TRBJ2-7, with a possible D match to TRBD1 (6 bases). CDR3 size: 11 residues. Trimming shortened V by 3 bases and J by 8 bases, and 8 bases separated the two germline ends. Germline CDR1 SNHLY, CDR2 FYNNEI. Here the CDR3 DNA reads TGTGCCAGCAGTGACAGGGGCAAGCAGTACTTC. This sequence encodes CASSDRGKQYF.

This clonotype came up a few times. DNA for the CDR3: TGTGCCAGCAGTTACGGACAGCCCAATTCACCCCTCCACTTT. The encoded protein is CASSYGQPNSPLHF. V gene TRBV6-5 combines with J gene TRBJ1-6; weak D call: TRBD1 (6 bases). The germline V gene encodes CDR1 MNHEY and CDR2 SVGAGI. Between the trimmed V and J ends, which lost 2 bases and 7 bases, there was a span of 9 bases. The CDR3 extends over 14 amino acids.

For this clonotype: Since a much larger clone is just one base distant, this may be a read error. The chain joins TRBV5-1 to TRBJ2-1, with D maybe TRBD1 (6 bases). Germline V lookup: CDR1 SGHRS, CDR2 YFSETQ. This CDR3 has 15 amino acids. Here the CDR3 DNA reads TGCGCCGGCAGACCAGGACAGAGCTCCTACAATGAGCAGTTCTTC. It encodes CAGRPGQSSYNEQFF.

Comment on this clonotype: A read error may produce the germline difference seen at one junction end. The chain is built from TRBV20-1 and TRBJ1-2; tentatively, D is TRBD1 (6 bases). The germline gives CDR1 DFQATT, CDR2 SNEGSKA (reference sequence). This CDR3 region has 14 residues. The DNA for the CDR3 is TGCAGTGCTAGAGCAGGGACAACTAACTATGGCCACACCTTC. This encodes CSARAGTTNYGHTF.

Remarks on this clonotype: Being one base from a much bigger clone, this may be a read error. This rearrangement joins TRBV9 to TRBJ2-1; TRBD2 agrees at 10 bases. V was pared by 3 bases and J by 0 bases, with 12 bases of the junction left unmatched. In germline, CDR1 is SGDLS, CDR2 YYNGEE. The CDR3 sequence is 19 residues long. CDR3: CASSATSGGARSSYNEQFF. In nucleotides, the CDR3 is TGTGCCAGCAGCGCTACCAGCGGGGGGGCCAGGAGCTCCTACAATGAGCAGTTCTTC.

In DNA, the CDR3 is TGTGCCAGCAGCGAAGGACTAGCGGGGGCAAATGAGCAGTTCTTC. Translating it yields CASSEGLAGANEQFF. This chain joins TRBV3-1 and TRBJ2-1, with 13 nucleotides matching TRBD2. The germline V gene has CDR1 LGHDT and CDR2 YNNKEL (reference sequence). This CDR3 has 15 amino acids. Losses at the gene ends were 5 bases for V and 7 bases for J; bases not matched to a gene: 5.

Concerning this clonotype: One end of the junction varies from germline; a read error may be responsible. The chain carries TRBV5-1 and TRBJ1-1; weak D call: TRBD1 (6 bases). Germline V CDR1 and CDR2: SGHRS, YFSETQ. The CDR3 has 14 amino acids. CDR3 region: CASSLGGEGTEAFF. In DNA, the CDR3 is TGTGCCAGCAGTCTCGGGGGCGAGGGCACTGAAGCTTTCTTT.

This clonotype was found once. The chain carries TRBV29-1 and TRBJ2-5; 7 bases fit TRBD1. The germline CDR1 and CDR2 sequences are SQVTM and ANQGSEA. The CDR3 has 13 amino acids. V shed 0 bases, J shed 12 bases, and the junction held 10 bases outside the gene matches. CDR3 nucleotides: TGCAGCGTTGAAGATCGCGACAGGGTTAAAGAGTACTTC. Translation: CSVEDRDRVKEYF. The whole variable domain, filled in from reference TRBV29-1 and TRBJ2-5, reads SAVISQKPSRDICQRGTSLTIQCQVDSQVTMMFWYRQQPGQSLTLIATANQGSEATYESGFVIDKFPISRPNLTFSTLTVSNMSPEDSSIYLCSVEDRDRVKEYFGPGTRLLVL.

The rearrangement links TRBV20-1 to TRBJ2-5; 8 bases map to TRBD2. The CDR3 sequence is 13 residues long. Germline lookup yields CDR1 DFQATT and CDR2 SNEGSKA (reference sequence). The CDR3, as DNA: TGCGTCTCCGCGGGAGGTCACTACAATGAGCAGTACTTC. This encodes CVSAGGHYNEQYF.

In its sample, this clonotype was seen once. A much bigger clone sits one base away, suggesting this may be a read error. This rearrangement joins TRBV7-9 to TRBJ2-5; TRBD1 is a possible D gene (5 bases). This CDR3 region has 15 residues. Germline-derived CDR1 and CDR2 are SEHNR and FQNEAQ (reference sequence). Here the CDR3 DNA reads TGTGTCAGCAGCCCTTCGACAGAAACCCAAGAGACCCAGTACTTC. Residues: CVSSPSTETQETQYF.

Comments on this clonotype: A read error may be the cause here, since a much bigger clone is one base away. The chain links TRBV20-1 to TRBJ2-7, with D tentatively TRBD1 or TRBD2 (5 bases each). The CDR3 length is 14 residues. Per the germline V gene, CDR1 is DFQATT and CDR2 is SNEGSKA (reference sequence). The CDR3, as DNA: TGCAGTGCTAGCGAGGGGCCGAGCTCCTGCGAGCAGTACTTC. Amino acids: CSASEGPSSCEQYF.

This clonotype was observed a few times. The CDR3 DNA sequence: TGCAGTGCTAGACCCCTCACAGGGGAGAATGAAAAACTGTTTTTT. It yields the protein CSARPLTGENEKLFF. This chain uses TRBV20-1 with TRBJ1-4; 7 bases align to TRBD1. From germline, CDR1 is DFQATT and CDR2 SNEGSKA (reference sequence). V was clipped by 2 bases and J by 5 bases; unmatched bases: 8. The CDR3 sequence is 15 residues long.

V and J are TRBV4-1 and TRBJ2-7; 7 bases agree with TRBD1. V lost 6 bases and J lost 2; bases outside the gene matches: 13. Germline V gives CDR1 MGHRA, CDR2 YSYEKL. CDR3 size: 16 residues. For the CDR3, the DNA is TGCGCCAGCAGACTCCAAGCTCAGGACAGGACCTACGAGCAGTACTTC. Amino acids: CASRLQAQDRTYEQYF.